This TCR beta chain was observed in a study of T cells in tuberculosis. Across the study: The T cells targeted glucose monomycolate, a mycobacterial lipid, via CD1B. Whole-study findings and limits: The stringent gate may have excluded weak CD1B-GMM tetramer binders.

Some clones are missing from TCRdb's copy, which holds only in-frame ones; the method was immunoSEQ multiplex PCR. The table lists 55,000 to 65,000 clones, under 90% of them singletons. With 4 bases clipped from V and 1 base from J, the junction kept 8 bases outside the gene matches. This CDR3 is 18 amino acids long. Germline-derived CDR1 and CDR2 are SGHAT and FQDESV (reference sequence). This clone appeared a few times. Sorting used thawed, overnight-rested PBMC stained with anti-CD3, a viability dye and GMM-loaded CD1B tetramer. The CD1B tetramers carried C32 glucose monomycolate purified from Rhodococcus equi. Each donor contributed some 100,000 sorted tetramer-negative cells.

The source of this sequence is an adult woman with latent tuberculosis. The sequencing input was CD1b-GMM tetramer-negative cells sorted from PBMCs. The J gene is TRBJ2-3, the V gene TRBV11-1, with 13 nucleotides matching TRBD2. The CDR3 loop is CASSSNGLAGVGTDTQYF. The CDR3, as DNA: TGTGCCAGCAGCTCGAACGGACTAGCGGGGGTGGGCACAGATACGCAGTATTTT.